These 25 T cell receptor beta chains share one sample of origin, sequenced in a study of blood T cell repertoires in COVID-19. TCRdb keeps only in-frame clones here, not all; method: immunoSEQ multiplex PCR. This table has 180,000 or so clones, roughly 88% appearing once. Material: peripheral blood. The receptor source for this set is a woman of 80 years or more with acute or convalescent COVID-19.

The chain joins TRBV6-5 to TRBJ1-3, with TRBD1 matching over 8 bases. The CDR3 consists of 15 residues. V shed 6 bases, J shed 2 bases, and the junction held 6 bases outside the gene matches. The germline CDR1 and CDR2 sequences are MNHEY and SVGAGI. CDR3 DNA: TGTGCCAGCAGGCACCGGACAGGGACTGGAAACACCATATATTTT. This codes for CASRHRTGTGNTIYF.

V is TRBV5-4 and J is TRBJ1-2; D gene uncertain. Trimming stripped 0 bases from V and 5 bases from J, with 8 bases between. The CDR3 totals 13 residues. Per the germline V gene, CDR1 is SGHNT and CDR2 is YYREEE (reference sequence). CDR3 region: CASSLVGVYGYTF. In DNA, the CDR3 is TGTGCCAGCAGCTTGGTCGGGGTTTATGGCTACACCTTC.

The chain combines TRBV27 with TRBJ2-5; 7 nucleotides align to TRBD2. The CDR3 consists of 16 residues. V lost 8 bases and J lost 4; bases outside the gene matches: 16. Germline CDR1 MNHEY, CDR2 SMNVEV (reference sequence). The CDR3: CASSRAGGSRVETQYF. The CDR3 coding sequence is TGTGCCAGCTCCCGAGCCGGCGGGAGTCGGGTAGAGACCCAGTACTTC.

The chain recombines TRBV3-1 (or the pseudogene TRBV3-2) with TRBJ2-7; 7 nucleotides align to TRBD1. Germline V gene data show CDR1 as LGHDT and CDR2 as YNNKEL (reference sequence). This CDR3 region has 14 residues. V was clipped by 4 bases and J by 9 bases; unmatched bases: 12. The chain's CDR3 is CASSLTGSHRGQYF. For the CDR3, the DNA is TGTGCCAGCAGCCTGACAGGGAGTCATAGGGGGCAGTACTTC.

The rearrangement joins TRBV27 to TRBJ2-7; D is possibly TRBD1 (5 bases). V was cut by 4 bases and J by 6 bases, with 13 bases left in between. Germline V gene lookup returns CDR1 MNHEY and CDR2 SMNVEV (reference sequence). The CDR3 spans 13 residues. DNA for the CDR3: TGTGCCAGCAGTTCCCTCCAGGGAATCGAGCAGTACTTC. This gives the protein CASSSLQGIEQYF.

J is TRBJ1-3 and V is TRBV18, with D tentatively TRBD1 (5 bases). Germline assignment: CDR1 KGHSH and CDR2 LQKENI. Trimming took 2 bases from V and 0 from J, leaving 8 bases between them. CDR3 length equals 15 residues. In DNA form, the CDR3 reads TGTGCCAGCTCACCAGCGGGACTCTCTGGAAACACCATATATTTT. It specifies CASSPAGLSGNTIYF.

Here the CDR3 DNA reads TGTGCCAGCAGCCTACTACAGGGGGCGAAAGAGACCCAGTACTTC. Translation: CASSLLQGAKETQYF. J is TRBJ2-5 and V is TRBV25-1; TRBD1 aligns across 9 bases. This CDR3 region has 15 residues. The J segment lost 3 bases and the V segment lost 6 bases, leaving 8 bases of the junction unmatched. Germline lookup yields CDR1 MGHDK and CDR2 SYGVNS.

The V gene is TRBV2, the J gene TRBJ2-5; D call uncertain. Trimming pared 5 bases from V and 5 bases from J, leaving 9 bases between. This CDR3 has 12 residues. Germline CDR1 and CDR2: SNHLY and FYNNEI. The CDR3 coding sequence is TGTGCCAGCAGTTACGGGTTGGAGACCCAGTACTTC. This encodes CASSYGLETQYF.

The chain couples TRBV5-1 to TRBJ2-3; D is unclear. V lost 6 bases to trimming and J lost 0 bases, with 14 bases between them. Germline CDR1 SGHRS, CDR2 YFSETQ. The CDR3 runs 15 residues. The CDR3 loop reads CASTPPGLSTDTQYF. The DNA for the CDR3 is TGCGCCAGCACCCCCCCCGGTCTGAGCACAGATACGCAGTATTTT.

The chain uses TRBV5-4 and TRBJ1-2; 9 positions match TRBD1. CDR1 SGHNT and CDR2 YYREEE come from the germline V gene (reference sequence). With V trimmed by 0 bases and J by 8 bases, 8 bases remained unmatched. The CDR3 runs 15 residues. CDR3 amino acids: CASSLGRGQGGGYTF. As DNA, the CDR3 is TGTGCCAGCAGCTTGGGGAGGGGACAGGGAGGAGGCTACACCTTC.

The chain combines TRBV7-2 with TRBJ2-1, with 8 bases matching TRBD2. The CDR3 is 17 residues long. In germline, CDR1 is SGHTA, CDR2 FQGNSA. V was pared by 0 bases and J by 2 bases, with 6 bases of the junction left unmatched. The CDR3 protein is CASSLAHTSGPYNEQFF. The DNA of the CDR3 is TGTGCCAGCAGCTTAGCGCACACTAGCGGCCCCTACAATGAGCAGTTCTTC.

As DNA, the CDR3 is TGTGCCAGCTCACCAGGACAGGGGGCGACTGAAGCTTTCTTT. This gives the protein CASSPGQGATEAFF. This rearrangement joins TRBV18 to TRBJ1-1; 11 bases align to TRBD1. The CDR3 totals 14 residues. Germline values: CDR1 KGHSH, CDR2 LQKENI. The ends lost 2 bases at V and 5 bases at J; junction bases unmatched: 1.

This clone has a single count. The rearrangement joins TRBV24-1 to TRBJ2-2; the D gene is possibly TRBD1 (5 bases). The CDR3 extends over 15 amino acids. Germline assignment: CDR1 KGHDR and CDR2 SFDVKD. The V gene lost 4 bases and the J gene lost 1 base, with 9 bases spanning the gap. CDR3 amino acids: CATSEGRGNTGELFF. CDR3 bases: TGTGCCACCAGTGAGGGGCGCGGGAACACCGGGGAGCTGTTTTTT.

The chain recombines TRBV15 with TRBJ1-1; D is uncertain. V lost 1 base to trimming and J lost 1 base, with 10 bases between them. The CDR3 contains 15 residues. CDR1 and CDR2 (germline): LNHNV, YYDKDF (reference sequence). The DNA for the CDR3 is TGTGCCACCAGCAGAGGGAGGGTAAGGAACACTGAAGCTTTCTTT. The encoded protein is CATSRGRVRNTEAFF.

This CDR3 is CASSLFVVRQVDYGYTF. The DNA of the CDR3 is TGTGCCAGCAGCTTATTTGTTGTTCGACAGGTCGATTATGGCTACACCTTC. V usage is TRBV7-2 and J usage is TRBJ1-2; maybe TRBD1 (6 bases). This CDR3 is built from 17 residues. Germline V gives CDR1 SGHTA, CDR2 FQGNSA. V was shortened by 2 bases and J by 5 bases, with 21 bases between the two germline ends.

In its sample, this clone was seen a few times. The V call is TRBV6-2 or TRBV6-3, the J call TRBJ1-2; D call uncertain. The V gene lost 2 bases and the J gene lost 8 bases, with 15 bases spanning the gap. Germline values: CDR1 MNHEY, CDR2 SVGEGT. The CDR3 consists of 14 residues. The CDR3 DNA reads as TGTGCCAGCAGTTACCAGAGACCGCAGGCGGGCTACACCTTC. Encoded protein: CASSYQRPQAGYTF.

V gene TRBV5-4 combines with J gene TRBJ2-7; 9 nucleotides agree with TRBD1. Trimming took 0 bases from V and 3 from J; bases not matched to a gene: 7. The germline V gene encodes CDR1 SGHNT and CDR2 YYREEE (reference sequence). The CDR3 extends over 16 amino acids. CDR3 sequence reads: CASSLAVGTGFYEQYF. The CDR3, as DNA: TGTGCCAGCAGCTTGGCCGTAGGGACAGGGTTCTACGAGCAGTACTTC.

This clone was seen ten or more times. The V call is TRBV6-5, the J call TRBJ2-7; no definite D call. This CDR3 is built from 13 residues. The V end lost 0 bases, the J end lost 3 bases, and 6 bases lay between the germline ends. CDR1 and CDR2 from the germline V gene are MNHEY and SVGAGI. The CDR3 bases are TGTGCCAGCAGTTACTCTACTGGCTACGAGCAGTACTTC. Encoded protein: CASSYSTGYEQYF.

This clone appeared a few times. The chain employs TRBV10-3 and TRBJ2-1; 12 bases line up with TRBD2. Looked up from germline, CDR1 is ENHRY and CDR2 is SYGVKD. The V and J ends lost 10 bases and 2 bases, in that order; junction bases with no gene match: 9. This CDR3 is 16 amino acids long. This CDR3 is CATSPTSGSTYNEQFF. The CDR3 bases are TGTGCCACCTCCCCGACTAGCGGGAGTACCTACAATGAGCAGTTCTTC.

CDR3 coding DNA: TGTGCCGGGGCGACAGGGGTGCGACAAGAGACCCAGTACTTC. Translation: CAGATGVRQETQYF. The chain couples TRBV6-5 to TRBJ2-5, with TRBD1 matching 8 bases. This CDR3 comprises 14 residues. J was trimmed by 2 bases and V by 11 bases; bases with no gene match: 10. Germline values: CDR1 MNHEY, CDR2 SVGAGI.

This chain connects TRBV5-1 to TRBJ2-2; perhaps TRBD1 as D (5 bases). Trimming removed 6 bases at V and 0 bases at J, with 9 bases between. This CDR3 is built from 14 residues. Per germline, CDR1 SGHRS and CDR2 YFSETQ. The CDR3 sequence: CASKTVANTGELFF. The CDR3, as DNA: TGCGCCAGCAAGACAGTCGCGAACACCGGGGAGCTGTTTTTT. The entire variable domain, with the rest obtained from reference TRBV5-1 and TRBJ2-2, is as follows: KAGVTQTPRYLIKTRGQQVTLSCSPISGHRSVSWYQQTPGQGLQFLFEYFSETQRNKGNFPGRFSGRQFSNSRSEMNVSTLELGDSALYLCASKTVANTGELFFGEGSRLTVL.

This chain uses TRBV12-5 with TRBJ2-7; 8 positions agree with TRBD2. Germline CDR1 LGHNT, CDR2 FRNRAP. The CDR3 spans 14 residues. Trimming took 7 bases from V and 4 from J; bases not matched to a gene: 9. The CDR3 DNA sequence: TGTGCTAGTGCCCGGGAGGGAATAAGTTACGAGCAGTACTTC. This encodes CASAREGISYEQYF.

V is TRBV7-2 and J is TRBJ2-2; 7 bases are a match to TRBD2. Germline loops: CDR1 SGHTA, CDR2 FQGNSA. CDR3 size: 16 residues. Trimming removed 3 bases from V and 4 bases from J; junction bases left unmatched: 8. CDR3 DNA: TGTGCCAGCAGCTTTCTCCTAACGGGGGGCACCGGGGAGCTGTTTTTT. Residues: CASSFLLTGGTGELFF.

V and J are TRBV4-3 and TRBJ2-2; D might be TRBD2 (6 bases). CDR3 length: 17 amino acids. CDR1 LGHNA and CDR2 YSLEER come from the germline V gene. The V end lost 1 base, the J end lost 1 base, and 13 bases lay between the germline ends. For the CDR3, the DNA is TGCGCCAGCAGCCAAGGAGGGAGGAGGGAGAACACCGGGGAGCTGTTTTTT. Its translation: CASSQGGRRENTGELFF.

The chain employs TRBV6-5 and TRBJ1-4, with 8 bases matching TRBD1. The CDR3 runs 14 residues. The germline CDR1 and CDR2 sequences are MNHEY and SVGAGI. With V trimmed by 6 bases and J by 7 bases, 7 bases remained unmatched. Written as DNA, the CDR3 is TGTGCCAGCAGGAGGACAGGGCGGGGTGAAAAACTGTTTTTT. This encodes CASRRTGRGEKLFF.